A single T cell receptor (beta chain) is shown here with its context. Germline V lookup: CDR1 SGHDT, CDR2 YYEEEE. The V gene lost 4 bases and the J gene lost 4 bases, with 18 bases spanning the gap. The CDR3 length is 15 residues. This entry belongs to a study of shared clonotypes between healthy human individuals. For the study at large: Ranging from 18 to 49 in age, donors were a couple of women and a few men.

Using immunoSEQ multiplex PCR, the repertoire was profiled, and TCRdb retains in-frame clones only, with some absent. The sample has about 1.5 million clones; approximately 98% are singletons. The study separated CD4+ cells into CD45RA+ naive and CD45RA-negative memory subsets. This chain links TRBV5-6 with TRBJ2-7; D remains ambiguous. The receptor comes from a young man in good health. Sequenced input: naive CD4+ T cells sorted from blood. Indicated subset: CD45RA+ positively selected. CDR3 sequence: CASSPSSGIGYEQYF. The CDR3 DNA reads TGTGCCAGCAGCCCGTCGTCTGGGATTGGGTACGAGCAGTACTTC.